This record looks at one TCR beta chain sequence and its context. CDR3 length equals 18 residues. In germline, CDR1 is LGHNA, CDR2 YSLEER. V lost 0 bases to trimming and J lost 5 bases; unmatched junction nucleotides: 12. The data originate from a study of cytomegalovirus exposure and HLA in healthy donors. The PCR had 60 Vbeta and 13 Jbeta primers. Clones were read by immunoSEQ multiplex PCR, and TCRdb kept only the in-frame ones, dropping some. Of about 190,000 clones in the sample, 80% to 85% were seen once. V gene TRBV4-3 combines with J gene TRBJ2-2, with 7 bases that match TRBD2. The source material was PBMCs. The source is a young woman in good health and CMV-seronegative. Written as DNA, the CDR3 is TGCGCCAGCAGCCAAGATACCAGCGGGGATACAGCAACCGGGGAGCTGTTTTTT. The encoded protein is CASSQDTSGDTATGELFF.